Listed here are 26 T cell receptor beta chains from one sample, sequenced in a study of CD8 T cells in Susac syndrome. It was with random hexamers that about 0.45 to 1 ug RNA was reverse transcribed. TCRdb re-derived calls from the immunoSEQ multiplex PCR reads in MiXCR, one entry per CDR3 protein. The profile covers 150,000 to 250,000 distinct CDR3 sequences, with around 96% appearing a single time and roughly 0.094% taken by the ten largest. The sample consisted of CD4+ T cells from PBMCs. These TCRs come from a human donor with multiple sclerosis.

This chain joins TRBV20-1 and TRBJ2-3, with 8 positions matching TRBD2. With V trimmed by 1 base and J by 0 bases, 12 bases remained unmatched. Germline loops: CDR1 DFQATT, CDR2 SNEGSKA (reference sequence). The CDR3 is 18 amino acids. The CDR3 spells CSARVGAGGPLSTDTQYF. The CDR3 bases are TGCAGTGCTAGAGTCGGTGCGGGGGGCCCACTTAGCACAGATACGCAGTATTTT.

The chain employs TRBV28 and TRBJ2-7; possible D gene TRBD1, 5 bases. The CDR3 covers 15 residues. The V gene lost 9 bases and the J gene lost 1 base, with 19 bases spanning the gap. Per germline, CDR1 MDHEN and CDR2 SYDVKM. Written as DNA, the CDR3 is TGTGCCAGTTCATCAGGGCCCCCGTGGTCCTACGAGCAGTACTTC. As protein: CASSSGPPWSYEQYF.

The J gene is TRBJ2-3, the V gene TRBV30; D not resolved. The V gene's germline CDR1 is GTSNPN and CDR2 SVGIG (reference sequence). The ends were cut back, 1 base at V and 11 bases at J, with 13 bases in the middle. This CDR3 comprises 12 residues. The DNA of the CDR3 is TGTGCCTGGAGTGATCGAAGTACGTGGCAGTATTTT. Translation gives CAWSDRSTWQYF. Together with reference TRBV30 and TRBJ2-3, the CDR3 gives the full variable domain: SQTIHQWPATLVQPVGSPLSLECTVEGTSNPNLYWYRQAAGRGLQLLFYSVGIGQISSEVPQNLSASRPQDRQFILSSKKLLLSDSGFYLCAWSDRSTWQYFGPGTRLTVL.

This clonotype has only one observation. The J gene is TRBJ2-7, the V gene TRBV4-1; D could derive from TRBD1 or TRBD2 (5 bases each). Germline CDR1 MGHRA, CDR2 YSYEKL. This CDR3 is 14 amino acids long. The V end lost 4 bases, the J end lost 2 bases, and 12 bases lay between the germline ends. DNA for the CDR3: TGCGCCAGCAGCCCCCGGGACGGACCCTACGAGCAGTACTTC. Its translation is CASSPRDGPYEQYF.

The gene calls are TRBV11-2 and TRBJ2-3, with D unclear. The CDR3 contains 14 residues. The germline V and J ends were trimmed by 0 bases and 4 bases, with 8 bases remaining between them. CDR1 is SGHAT, CDR2 FQNNGV, per germline. This chain's CDR3 is CASSLDLVSDTQYF. The DNA of the CDR3 is TGTGCCAGCAGCTTAGATCTAGTTTCAGATACGCAGTATTTT.

The V and J genes are TRBV9 and TRBJ2-5; no clear D. Trimming left V 0 bases short and J 6 bases short, with 15 bases between. CDR1 and CDR2 from the germline V gene are SGDLS and YYNGEE. CDR3 length: 15 residues. The CDR3 is CASSVGPTVEKTQYF. The CDR3 region has the DNA TGTGCCAGCAGCGTAGGGCCTACCGTGGAGAAGACCCAGTACTTC.

This sequence joins TRBV7-6 and TRBJ2-3; D remains ambiguous. This CDR3 spans 16 amino acids. Germline CDR1 is SGHVS and CDR2 is FNYEAQ. Trimming took off 2 bases at V and 2 bases at J, with 14 bases between the two ends. The CDR3 DNA is TGTGCCAGCAGCTTAAGGTCCTCCCCCCCCACAGATACGCAGTATTTT. Its translation is CASSLRSSPPTDTQYF.

This clonotype has only one observation. V is TRBV24-1 and J is TRBJ1-1; D may be TRBD1 (5 bases). The CDR3 covers 15 residues. In germline, CDR1 is KGHDR, CDR2 SFDVKD. V lost 5 bases and J 1 base, leaving 13 bases between the germline ends. CDR3 nucleotide sequence: TGTGCCACCAGTGCCTCTCGGCAGGGGAACACTGAAGCTTTCTTT. Encoded protein: CATSASRQGNTEAFF.

This chain links TRBV7-9 with TRBJ2-1; 7 bases map to TRBD1. CDR1 is SEHNR and CDR2 is FQNEAQ in the germline V gene (reference sequence). V lost 5 bases and J lost 2; bases outside the gene matches: 6. CDR3 length equals 15 residues. The DNA of the CDR3 is TGTGCCAGCAGCCCGTGGACAGGCCCCTACAATGAGCAGTTCTTC. The encoded protein is CASSPWTGPYNEQFF.

This chain links TRBV9 with TRBJ1-2, with D possibly matching TRBD1 (6 bases). The CDR3 loop spans 13 amino acids. Trimming took off 2 bases at V and 9 bases at J, with 14 bases between the two ends. The germline CDR1 and CDR2 sequences are SGDLS and YYNGEE. The CDR3 sequence: CASSVTYRDSYTF. DNA of the CDR3: TGTGCCAGCAGCGTCACCTACAGGGATAGCTACACCTTC.

This clonotype was counted once. The chain combines TRBV5-4 with TRBJ2-5; unclear D gene. Trimming cost V 0 bases and J 6 bases, with 6 bases left between them. CDR1 and CDR2 from the germline V gene are SGHNT and YYREEE (reference sequence). The CDR3 is 12 residues long. The CDR3 DNA reads as TGTGCCAGCAGCTTGGATAGGCAGACCCAGTACTTC. Its translation: CASSLDRQTQYF.

V usage is TRBV6-6 and J usage is TRBJ2-1; either TRBD1 or TRBD2 may fit D (5 bases each). The CDR3 runs 14 residues. The germline V gene has CDR1 MNHNY and CDR2 SVGAGI (reference sequence). The ends were cut back, 4 bases at V and 12 bases at J, with 19 bases in the middle. The CDR3 region is CASSWDESVAWQFF. Here the CDR3 DNA reads TGTGCCAGCAGTTGGGACGAGTCGGTGGCGTGGCAGTTCTTC.

The genes are TRBV29-1 and TRBJ1-2, with D unclear. Germline V gene lookup returns CDR1 SQVTM and CDR2 ANQGSEA. The ends were cut back, 5 bases at V and 2 bases at J, with 9 bases in the middle. The CDR3 is made up of 12 amino acids. The CDR3 DNA sequence: TGCAGCGTTAGGTCACCCAACTATGGCTACACCTTC. Protein: CSVRSPNYGYTF.

This chain links TRBV7-9 with TRBJ1-4; no clear D. Germline CDR1 is SEHNR and CDR2 is FQNEAQ (reference sequence). The V and J ends lost 6 bases and 0 bases respectively, with 11 bases between them. CDR3 length equals 15 residues. CDR3 loop: CASSSGPATNEKLFF. In DNA, the CDR3 is TGTGCCAGCAGTTCCGGACCCGCAACTAATGAAAAACTGTTTTTT.

The chain recombines TRBV20-1 with TRBJ2-1; the D gene is possibly TRBD2 (6 bases). V shed 5 bases and J shed 6 bases, with 8 bases lying between them. CDR1 is DFQATT and CDR2 is SNEGSKA in the germline V gene (reference sequence). This CDR3 comprises 11 residues. The CDR3 DNA reads TGCAGTGCTCCGGGAGCCAATGAGCAGTTCTTC. Translating gives CSAPGANEQFF.

This chain connects TRBV5-1 to TRBJ2-5; 11 bases are shared with TRBD2. Germline V CDR1 and CDR2: SGHRS, YFSETQ. J gave up 7 bases and V 4 bases, and 15 bases lay outside the gene matches. The CDR3 has 17 residues. CDR3 residues: CASSLKTSGAGSGTQYF. In nucleotides, the CDR3 is TGCGCCAGCAGCCTAAAGACTAGCGGGGCCGGGAGTGGGACCCAGTACTTC.

This clonotype was observed a single time. This chain uses TRBV18 with TRBJ2-1; possible D gene TRBD2, 5 bases. Trimming took 3 bases from V and 9 from J, leaving 12 bases between them. Germline V CDR1 and CDR2: KGHSH, LQKENI. CDR3 length equals 13 residues. The CDR3 loop reads CASSPAERTEQFF. The CDR3 nucleotides read TGTGCCAGCTCACCTGCTGAGCGGACTGAGCAGTTCTTC.

CDR3 in amino acids: CASSDGGELFF. The CDR3 DNA sequence: TGTGCCAGTAGTGACGGCGGGGAGCTGTTTTTT. V is TRBV19 and J is TRBJ2-2; no reliable D call. Germline CDR1 LNHDA, CDR2 SQIVND (reference sequence). Trimming removed 5 bases at V and 7 bases at J, with 5 bases between. There are 11 residues in the CDR3.

The table lists this clonotype with a count of one. This chain links TRBV20-1 with TRBJ1-1; TRBD1 matches 7 bases. Germline V gives CDR1 DFQATT, CDR2 SNEGSKA (reference sequence). This CDR3 has 13 amino acids. V lost 4 bases to trimming and J lost 5 bases; unmatched junction nucleotides: 7. CDR3: CSANEGARTEAFF. The CDR3 DNA reads TGCAGTGCTAACGAGGGGGCGAGGACTGAAGCTTTCTTT.

This chain uses TRBV27 with TRBJ1-1; D is unclear. CDR1 and CDR2 (germline): MNHEY, SMNVEV (reference sequence). V was shortened by 3 bases and J by 5 bases, with 16 bases between the two germline ends. The CDR3 consists of 15 residues. The CDR3 region is CASSFEWRKSTEAFF. For the CDR3, the DNA is TGTGCCAGCAGTTTTGAGTGGAGGAAAAGTACTGAAGCTTTCTTT.

In DNA form, the CDR3 reads TGTGCCAGCAGTTTAACAAATCTAGCGGGATTAGCCAATGAGCAGTTCTTC. Its protein is CASSLTNLAGLANEQFF. V gene TRBV27 combines with J gene TRBJ2-1; 9 bases are a match to TRBD2. J lost 6 bases, V lost 2 bases, and 11 bases had no gene match. CDR3 length: 17 residues. The V gene's germline CDR1 is MNHEY and CDR2 SMNVEV (reference sequence).

This rearrangement joins TRBV9 to TRBJ2-7, with D perhaps being TRBD1 or TRBD2 (5 bases each). The CDR3 is 14 amino acids. Germline V gene data show CDR1 as SGDLS and CDR2 as YYNGEE. Deletions cut 0 bases from V and 1 base from J, with 8 bases between. The CDR3 nucleotides read TGTGCCAGCAGCGTAGACGGGGCATCCTACGAGCAGTACTTC. Translation: CASSVDGASYEQYF.

The chain uses TRBV19 and TRBJ1-1, with a weak D call TRBD1 (5 bases). The CDR3 is 13 residues long. Deletions cut 6 bases from V and 0 bases from J, with 8 bases between. In germline, CDR1 is LNHDA, CDR2 SQIVND (reference sequence). CDR3 nucleotides: TGTGCCAGTAGGGGGACGGTGAACACTGAAGCTTTCTTT. It is translated as CASRGTVNTEAFF.

The chain has TRBV9 and TRBJ1-2, with D possibly TRBD1 on 5 matching bases. Germline lookup yields CDR1 SGDLS and CDR2 YYNGEE. The V gene lost 1 base and the J gene lost 7 bases, with 17 bases spanning the gap. This CDR3 is 15 amino acids long. CDR3 residues: CASSVLSAGLGGYTF. The DNA of the CDR3 is TGTGCCAGCAGCGTACTTTCCGCAGGGTTGGGTGGCTACACCTTC. The whole variable domain, filled in from reference TRBV9 and TRBJ1-2, reads DSGVTQTPKHLITATGQRVTLRCSPRSGDLSVYWYQQSLDQGLQFLIQYYNGEERAKGNILERFSAQQFPDLHSELNLSSLELGDSALYFCASSVLSAGLGGYTFGSGTRLTVV.

The chain combines TRBV12-3 or TRBV12-4 with TRBJ2-1; 7 bases map to TRBD1. The CDR3 has 16 residues. V was clipped by 1 base and J by 4 bases; unmatched bases: 7. CDR3 loop: CASSLGAGTEYNEQFF. In nucleotides, the CDR3 is TGTGCCAGCAGTTTAGGGGCCGGGACAGAGTACAATGAGCAGTTCTTC.

V gene TRBV30 combines with J gene TRBJ2-3, with 9 positions matching TRBD2. The CDR3 spans 16 residues. With 0 bases clipped from V and 5 bases from J, the junction kept 9 bases outside the gene matches. CDR1 and CDR2 from the germline V gene are GTSNPN and SVGIG (reference sequence). CDR3 nucleotides: TGTGCCTGGAGTGTCGGGATAGCGGGGGCGAGAGATACGCAGTATTTT. It codes for CAWSVGIAGARDTQYF.